This T cell receptor (beta chain) originates from a study of cytomegalovirus exposure and HLA in healthy donors. Overall study results and limits: Specificity for CMV antigens was confirmed in vitro for a few of the CMV-associated chains. As immune exposure information, only CMV serostatus was available. Later analysis showed TCR association rates varying by HLA locus, highest for DRB1 and lowest for HLA-C.

Note on this clone: Antigen specificity is unknown.

In the PCR, 60 Vbeta and 13 Jbeta primers were used. Repertoires were generated with immunoSEQ multiplex PCR, while TCRdb's copy carries only in-frame clones and drops some. Its table records about 84,000 clones. This CDR3 has 14 amino acids. CDR1 SGHNT and CDR2 YYREEE come from the germline V gene (reference sequence). Deletions cut 1 base from V and 4 bases from J, with 8 bases between. The specimen sequenced was PBMCs. V gene TRBV5-4 combines with J gene TRBJ1-4; D is unclear. The clonotype comes from a man aged 45-65 years in good health and CMV-seronegative. This CDR3 is CASSLLQDNEKLFF. CDR3 DNA: TGTGCCAGCAGCTTGTTACAAGATAATGAAAAACTGTTTTTT.